This T cell receptor beta chain was captured in a study of glioma-infiltrating T cells. Findings and limits, study-wide: Only very few CDR3 sequences appeared in both tissue and blood. Above-expected tissue-blood divergence occurred in all gliomas, most in low-grade ones.

The iRepertoire nested amplicon-rescue multiplex PCR amplified TCR alpha and beta CDR3s from RNA. For one-step reverse transcription and amplification, about 85-400 ng of tissue mRNA or PBMC total RNA was used. MiXCR, run by TCRdb on the multiplex PCR reads, gives a single entry per CDR3 protein. The sample consists of roughly 200,000 distinct CDR3 sequences, about 32% of them appearing once. Regarding this clonotype: What it binds is not known.

The receptor's source is a human donor with low-grade glioma or glioblastoma, undergoing nonglioma brain surgery, or in good health (not recorded which). Sequenced sample: glioma tissue, nonneoplastic brain tissue, or PBMCs (not recorded which).

In nucleotides, the CDR3 is TGCGCCAGCAGCCGGATTGGGGGTGGATCCAAAAACATTCAGTACTTC. It specifies CASSRIGGGSKNIQYF. The chain uses TRBV4-1 and TRBJ2-4; either TRBD1 or TRBD2 may fit D (5 bases each). The CDR3 contains 16 residues. V gave up 4 bases and J gave up 2 bases, with 15 bases separating them. CDR1 is MGHRA and CDR2 is YSYEKL in the germline V gene.